This T cell receptor beta chain was observed in a study of T-cell reconstitution after alpha-beta-depleted transplantation in children. TCRbeta library construction was performed incorporating unique molecular identifiers. Each CDR3 protein gets one entry after TCRdb re-called the PCR reads with MiXCR. The sample consists of approximately 31,000 distinct CDR3 sequences, under 6.5% of them appearing once. The study's findings and limits: Day-60 TCRbeta diversity that was high in some patients was derived from surviving recipient T cells and thymic progenitors. T cells produced anew were the main source of T-cell counts and diversity one year after transplant. Two months or so post-transplant, alpha-beta T cells reportedly derived from several hundred expanded graft clones.

Many counts were recorded for this clonotype. Antigen unknown. The germline gives CDR1 MDHEN, CDR2 SYDVKM. This CDR3 has 14 amino acids. V was trimmed by 3 bases and J by 2 bases, leaving 8 bases between them. The source of this sequence is a child less than two years old who had a stem cell transplant for acute myeloid leukemia, so the T cells may come from the graft donor. The chain recombines TRBV28 with TRBJ1-3; unclear D gene. The sample here was peripheral blood, taken 60 days after TCRalphabeta/CD19-depleted stem cell transplant. As DNA, the CDR3 is TGTGCCAGCAGTTTGGTCCAGACTGGAAACACCATATATTTT. Residues: CASSLVQTGNTIYF. Full variable domain (missing parts from reference TRBV28 and TRBJ1-3): DVKVTQSSRYLVKRTGEKVFLECVQDMDHENMFWYRQDPGLGLRLIYFSYDVKMKEKGDIPEGYSVSREKKERFSLILESASTNQTSMYLCASSLVQTGNTIYFGEGSWLTVV.